This passage covers 28 T cell receptor beta chains from one sample sequenced in a study of technical replicates of blood from several donors. Generated by immunoSEQ multiplex PCR, the TCRdb table keeps only in-frame clones and is missing some. The sample shows about 83,000 clones, 96% of them seen only once. Sequenced input: T cells isolated from PBMCs. Every receptor here comes from a human donor in good health.

The chain is built from TRBV6-1 and TRBJ1-1; no firm D call. This CDR3 has 11 amino acids. Trimming shortened V by 7 bases and J by 1 base, and 4 bases separated the two germline ends. Germline CDR1 and CDR2: MNHNS and SASEGT. CDR3: CASTRNTEAFF. CDR3 coding DNA: TGTGCCAGCACCAGGAACACTGAAGCTTTCTTT.

The CDR3: CASSYSGQPQHF. CDR3 nucleotides: TGTGCCAGCAGTTACTCCGGTCAGCCCCAGCATTTT. The rearrangement uses TRBV6-5 and TRBJ1-5; D uncertain. Trimming took off 0 bases at V and 6 bases at J, with 3 bases between the two ends. This CDR3 contains 12 residues. The germline gives CDR1 MNHEY, CDR2 SVGAGI.

This chain joins TRBV6-5 and TRBJ1-2; 7 nucleotides line up with TRBD1. Germline CDR1 is MNHEY and CDR2 is SVGAGI. This CDR3 contains 12 residues. The CDR3 DNA is TGTCTGACAGGGACTCTTCCCTATGGCTACACCTTC. Its protein product is CLTGTLPYGYTF.

This clone was detected once. The genes are TRBV2 and TRBJ1-2, with TRBD1 as a possible D gene (5 bases). CDR1 and CDR2 (germline): SNHLY, FYNNEI. The length of the CDR3 is 12 residues. The V end lost 7 bases, the J end lost 2 bases, and 8 bases lay between the germline ends. In DNA, the CDR3 is TGTGCCAGCACCGCAGGGAACTATGGCTACACCTTC. Translating gives CASTAGNYGYTF.

The chain carries TRBV27 and TRBJ2-7, with 11 bases identical to TRBD1. V was clipped by 4 bases and J by 5 bases; unmatched bases: 10. From germline, CDR1 is MNHEY and CDR2 SMNVEV (reference sequence). The CDR3 runs 16 residues. CDR3 bases: TGTGCCAGCAGTTCCTTAGCCCGGACAGGGGGCAACGAGCAGTACTTC. Protein product: CASSSLARTGGNEQYF.

The chain carries TRBV7-3 and TRBJ1-2; 8 nucleotides match TRBD1. Trimming at V came to 4 bases and at J to 0 bases, leaving 4 bases not matched to a gene. CDR3 size: 15 residues. The V gene's germline CDR1 is SGHTA and CDR2 FQGTGA. The CDR3: CASSSTGASNYGYTF. The CDR3 bases are TGTGCCAGCAGCTCGACAGGGGCTTCTAACTATGGCTACACCTTC.

The chain combines TRBV18 with TRBJ1-2; 8 nucleotides align to TRBD1. The germline gives CDR1 KGHSH, CDR2 LQKENI. The CDR3 is 14 amino acids. Losses at the gene ends were 6 bases for V and 4 bases for J; bases not matched to a gene: 7. Here the CDR3 DNA reads TGTGCCAGCTCGGGACAGGAAGGCAGCTATGGCTACACCTTC. Its translation is CASSGQEGSYGYTF.

The chain employs TRBV5-6 and TRBJ2-7, with 11 bases identical to TRBD1. This CDR3 has 17 residues. J lost 2 bases, V lost 0 bases, and 7 bases had no gene match. Germline V CDR1 and CDR2: SGHDT, YYEEEE. DNA for the CDR3: TGTGCCAGCAGCTTGGTTGGTCTGGGACAGGGGGCCTACGAGCAGTACTTC. Translation: CASSLVGLGQGAYEQYF.

The chain recombines TRBV28 with TRBJ1-5; D is possibly TRBD1 (5 bases). V was trimmed by 7 bases and J by 4 bases, leaving 17 bases between them. The germline CDR1 and CDR2 sequences are MDHEN and SYDVKM. The CDR3 consists of 15 residues. CDR3 sequence reads: CASTTRWGVNQPQHF. The DNA of the CDR3 is TGTGCCAGCACCACTCGTTGGGGGGTGAATCAGCCCCAGCATTTT. The entire variable domain, with the rest obtained from reference TRBV28 and TRBJ1-5, is as follows: DVKVTQSSRYLVKRTGEKVFLECVQDMDHENMFWYRQDPGLGLRLIYFSYDVKMKEKGDIPEGYSVSREKKERFSLILESASTNQTSMYLCASTTRWGVNQPQHFGDGTRLSIL.

Only a few counts were recorded for this clone. The V call is TRBV5-6, the J call TRBJ1-1; tentatively, D is TRBD1 (6 bases). With 4 bases removed from V and 1 base from J, the gap between germline ends came to 8 bases. Germline V gives CDR1 SGHDT, CDR2 YYEEEE. This CDR3 region has 13 residues. The CDR3 loop is CASSNRENTEAFF. CDR3 bases: TGTGCCAGCAGCAACAGGGAGAACACTGAAGCTTTCTTT. Together with reference TRBV5-6 and TRBJ1-1, the CDR3 gives the full variable domain: DAGVTQSPTHLIKTRGQQVTLRCSPKSGHDTVSWYQQALGQGPQFIFQYYEEEERQRGNFPDRFSGHQFPNYSSELNVNALLLGDSALYLCASSNRENTEAFFGQGTRLTVV.

The chain is built from TRBV18 and TRBJ2-3, with 10 bases fitting TRBD2. The CDR3 contains 17 residues. CDR1 is KGHSH, CDR2 LQKENI, per germline. Trimming at V came to 3 bases and at J to 3 bases, leaving 9 bases not matched to a gene. CDR3 sequence (DNA): TGTGCCAGCTCACCCACTAGCGGGGAGTTCATGACAGATACGCAGTATTTT. Translated, it gives CASSPTSGEFMTDTQYF. Complete variable domain (other parts from reference TRBV18 and TRBJ2-3): NAGVMQNPRHLVRRRGQEARLRCSPMKGHSHVYWYRQLPEEGLKFMVYLQKENIIDESGMPKERFSAEFPKEGPSILRIQQVVRGDSAAYFCASSPTSGEFMTDTQYFGPGTRLTVL.

This chain connects TRBV28 to TRBJ2-7; weak D call: TRBD2 (5 bases). This CDR3 has 13 residues. Germline CDR1 is MDHEN and CDR2 is SYDVKM. Trimming stripped 5 bases from V and 2 bases from J, with 10 bases between. The CDR3 nucleotides are TGTGCCAGCAGTCACGCCGGGACCTACGAGCAGTACTTC. Translating it yields CASSHAGTYEQYF.

The chain carries TRBV7-6 and TRBJ2-3, with TRBD1 identical over 7 bases. V dropped 4 bases and J dropped 1; count of bases not matched to a gene: 5. Per germline, CDR1 SGHVS and CDR2 FNYEAQ. The CDR3 is 15 amino acids. The CDR3 here is CASSSRDRGTDTQYF. For the CDR3, the DNA is TGTGCCAGCAGCTCCCGGGACAGAGGCACAGATACGCAGTATTTT.

The CDR3 coding sequence is TGCGCCAGCAGCCAACAGGGGTTTCGGGAGGGTAAGAACGAGCAGTACTTC. This gives the protein CASSQQGFREGKNEQYF. The chain has TRBV4-1 and TRBJ2-7, with 8 bases lining up with TRBD2. V gave up 2 bases and J gave up 5 bases; unmatched junction bases: 14. Germline-derived CDR1 and CDR2 are MGHRA and YSYEKL. The CDR3 contains 17 residues.

This chain links TRBV28 with TRBJ1-3; D is possibly TRBD1 (6 bases). This CDR3 has 15 residues. The V end lost 6 bases, the J end lost 3 bases, and 15 bases lay between the germline ends. Germline V CDR1 and CDR2: MDHEN, SYDVKM. The CDR3 here is CASSSPGQFGNTIYF. CDR3 nucleotide sequence: TGTGCCAGCAGCAGTCCGGGACAATTTGGAAACACCATATATTTT. The whole variable domain, filled in from reference TRBV28 and TRBJ1-3, reads DVKVTQSSRYLVKRTGEKVFLECVQDMDHENMFWYRQDPGLGLRLIYFSYDVKMKEKGDIPEGYSVSREKKERFSLILESASTNQTSMYLCASSSPGQFGNTIYFGEGSWLTVV.

This chain connects TRBV6-6 to TRBJ2-7; perhaps TRBD2 as D (5 bases). Trimming pared 4 bases from V and 6 bases from J, leaving 10 bases between. In germline, CDR1 is MNHNY, CDR2 SVGAGI (reference sequence). The CDR3 has 12 amino acids. The DNA of the CDR3 is TGTGCCAGCAGTTTCCCCGAGGGCGAGCAGTACTTC. Translated: CASSFPEGEQYF.

This rearrangement joins TRBV7-6 to TRBJ2-7; 9 bases map to TRBD2. The CDR3 has 16 residues. Germline V gene sequence: CDR1 SGHVS, CDR2 FNYEAQ. J was trimmed by 4 bases and V by 1 base; bases with no gene match: 8. This CDR3 is CASSLVAGGRGYEQYF. The CDR3 DNA reads as TGTGCCAGCAGCTTAGTCGCGGGCGGGAGGGGTTACGAGCAGTACTTC.

This rearrangement joins TRBV29-1 to TRBJ2-2; 9 positions agree with TRBD1. The CDR3 sequence is 12 residues long. V was clipped by 7 bases and J by 5 bases; unmatched bases: 2. Looked up from germline, CDR1 is SQVTM and CDR2 is ANQGSEA. The CDR3 DNA is TGCAGCGCCGGGACAGGGACCGGGGAGCTGTTTTTT. It translates to CSAGTGTGELFF.

V usage is TRBV4-2 and J usage is TRBJ1-2, with D unclear. Germline-derived CDR1 and CDR2 are LGHNA and YNFKEQ. This CDR3 has 16 residues. V lost 5 bases to trimming and J lost 2 bases, with 18 bases between them. The CDR3 protein is CASSGGPEDLNYGYTF. CDR3 coding DNA: TGTGCCAGCAGCGGAGGGCCCGAGGATTTAAACTATGGCTACACCTTC.

The J gene is TRBJ2-3, the V gene TRBV7-9; TRBD1 is a possible D gene (6 bases). With 5 bases removed from V and 8 bases from J, the gap between germline ends came to 8 bases. The CDR3 loop spans 11 amino acids. The germline CDR1 and CDR2 sequences are SEHNR and FQNEAQ (reference sequence). The CDR3 here is CASSPGATQYF. In DNA form, the CDR3 reads TGTGCCAGCAGCCCAGGGGCTACGCAGTATTTT.

The V gene is TRBV27, the J gene TRBJ1-4; a weak D match, TRBD1 (6 bases). Germline-derived CDR1 and CDR2 are MNHEY and SMNVEV (reference sequence). V lost 5 bases and J 15 bases, leaving 13 bases between the germline ends. The CDR3 covers 11 residues. The CDR3 spells CASSQGSKMFF. In DNA form, the CDR3 reads TGTGCCAGCAGTCAGGGGAGTAAGATGTTTTTT.

The rearrangement links TRBV5-1 to TRBJ2-3; D is unclear. This CDR3 spans 14 amino acids. The germline V and J ends were trimmed by 5 bases and 1 base, with 11 bases remaining between them. Germline V gene data show CDR1 as SGHRS and CDR2 as YFSETQ. The CDR3 nucleotides are TGCGCCAGCAGATTTGGGCCTCGCACAGATACGCAGTATTTT. Its protein product is CASRFGPRTDTQYF.

The genes are TRBV29-1 and TRBJ2-1; D is undetermined. V was clipped by 2 bases and J by 4 bases, with 15 bases between them. This CDR3 has 15 amino acids. Germline V CDR1 and CDR2: SQVTM, ANQGSEA. The DNA of the CDR3 is TGCAGCGTTGAATCTCTCACCAACAAATACAATGAGCAGTTCTTC. Its translation: CSVESLTNKYNEQFF.

The chain carries TRBV28 and TRBJ2-5; 10 nucleotides align to TRBD2. This CDR3 spans 15 amino acids. V lost 3 bases to trimming and J lost 3 bases; unmatched junction nucleotides: 4. CDR1 MDHEN and CDR2 SYDVKM come from the germline V gene. Written as DNA, the CDR3 is TGTGCCAGCAGTTTTCTTCTAGCGGGAGAAGAGACCCAGTACTTC. Translation gives CASSFLLAGEETQYF.

The chain has TRBV6-5 and TRBJ2-1; D gene uncertain. The germline V gene encodes CDR1 MNHEY and CDR2 SVGAGI. The CDR3 runs to 15 residues. V was trimmed by 1 base and J by 0 bases, leaving 7 bases between them. This chain's CDR3 is CASSYYPSSYNEQFF. The CDR3 bases are TGTGCCAGCAGTTACTACCCTAGCTCCTACAATGAGCAGTTCTTC.

The J gene is TRBJ1-2, the V gene TRBV6-5; D ambiguous. The V gene's germline CDR1 is MNHEY and CDR2 SVGAGI. V was shortened by 8 bases and J by 4 bases, with 14 bases between the two germline ends. The CDR3 is 13 residues long. CDR3: CASRGTAVYGYTF. Written as DNA, the CDR3 is TGTGCCAGCCGGGGTACGGCCGTCTATGGCTACACCTTC.

This sequence joins TRBV11-2 and TRBJ2-5, with D possibly TRBD1 on 5 matching bases. The CDR3 is 15 residues long. V was pared by 2 bases and J by 2 bases, with 12 bases between. Germline V CDR1 and CDR2: SGHAT, FQNNGV. This CDR3 reads CASSLSPGPQETQYF. CDR3 sequence (DNA): TGTGCCAGCAGCTTAAGCCCAGGGCCACAAGAGACCCAGTACTTC.

This chain uses TRBV7-9 with TRBJ2-7; 7 nucleotides align to TRBD2. Losses at the gene ends were 3 bases for V and 4 bases for J; bases not matched to a gene: 9. The V gene's germline CDR1 is SEHNR and CDR2 FQNEAQ (reference sequence). The CDR3 runs 15 residues. In DNA form, the CDR3 reads TGTGCCAGCAGCTTGAATCAGCGGGATACATACGAGCAGTACTTC. This encodes CASSLNQRDTYEQYF.